This T cell receptor beta chain was sequenced in a study of blood T cell repertoires in COVID-19. Study-level background: PBMCs, B-cell-depleted T cells, or T cells provided the cDNA or gDNA that made up the material.

Source study methods: Reference gene primer amplification in the assay estimated nucleated cell counts. The repertoire was sequenced with immunoSEQ multiplex PCR; TCRdb's copy has only in-frame clones and lacks some. The V and J calls and clone size are taken from that table; D and trimming were inferred from the DNA. The table lists roughly 70,000 clones, about 82% of them singletons. The receptor's source is an elderly woman with active or convalescent COVID-19. The sample taken for sequencing was peripheral blood.

CDR3 DNA sequence: TGTGCCAGCAGTGAACAGGGTGGAGTGGCCGGGGAGCTGTTTTTT. This gives the protein CASSEQGGVAGELFF. The chain combines TRBV2 with TRBJ2-2, with D tentatively TRBD1 (5 bases). The germline V and J ends were trimmed by 2 bases and 6 bases, with 13 bases remaining between them. The CDR3 loop spans 15 amino acids. In germline, CDR1 is SNHLY, CDR2 FYNNEI.